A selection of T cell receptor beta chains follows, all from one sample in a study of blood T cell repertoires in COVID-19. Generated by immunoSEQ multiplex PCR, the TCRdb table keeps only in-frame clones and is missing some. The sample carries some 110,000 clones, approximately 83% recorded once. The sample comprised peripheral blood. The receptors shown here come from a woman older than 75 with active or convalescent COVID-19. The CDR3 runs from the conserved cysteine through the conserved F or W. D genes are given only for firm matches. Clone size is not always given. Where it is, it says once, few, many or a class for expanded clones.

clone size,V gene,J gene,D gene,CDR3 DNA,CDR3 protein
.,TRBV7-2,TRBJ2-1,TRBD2,TGTGCCAGCAGCTTAGAGGTGACTCGCGGGGGCTCCTACAATGAGCAGTTCTTC,CASSLEVTRGGSYNEQFF
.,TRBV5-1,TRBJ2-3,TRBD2,TGCGCCAGCAGCTCCCCACTAGCGGGGGGGTACACAGATACGCAGTATTTT,CASSSPLAGGYTDTQYF
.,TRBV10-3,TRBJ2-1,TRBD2,TGTGCCATCAGTGGACGGGGACTAGCGGGCCCCAATGAGCAGTTCTTC,CAISGRGLAGPNEQFF
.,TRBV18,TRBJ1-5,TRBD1,TGTGCCAGCTCACCTGGACAGGAGACCAATCAGCCCCAGCATTTT,CASSPGQETNQPQHF
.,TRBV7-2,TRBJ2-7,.,TGTGCCAGCAGCTTAGGGCGACAGGGGCGGGGGGAGCAGTACTTC,CASSLGRQGRGEQYF
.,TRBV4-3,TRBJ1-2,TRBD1,TGCGCCAGCAGCCAAGGACAGGGTAAGGGAGGCTACACCTTC,CASSQGQGKGGYTF
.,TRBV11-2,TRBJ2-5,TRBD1,TGTGCCAGCAGCCGACAGGGTTATTTTTCAGAGACCCAGTACTTC,CASSRQGYFSETQYF
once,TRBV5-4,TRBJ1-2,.,TGTGCCAGCAGCTATGAGGCCTATGGCTACACCTTC,CASSYEAYGYTF
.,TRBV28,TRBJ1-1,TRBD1,TGTGCCAGCAGTCCCTGGCACAGGGGGCAAGGTGAAGCTTTCTTT,CASSPWHRGQGEAFF
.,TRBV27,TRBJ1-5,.,TGTGCCAGCAGTTTATCGAGGGGGTTCAGCAATCAGCCCCAGCATTTT,CASSLSRGFSNQPQHF
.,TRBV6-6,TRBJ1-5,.,TGTGCCAGCACGGGGGGCAATCAGCCCCAGCATTTT,CASTGGNQPQHF
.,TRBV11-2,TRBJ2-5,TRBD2,TGTGCCAGCAGCCCGCAACTAGCGGGAGGAGAGACCCAGTACTTC,CASSPQLAGGETQYF
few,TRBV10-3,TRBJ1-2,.,TGTGCCACCCAAGGATCGGCGGGCTATGGCTACACCTTC,CATQGSAGYGYTF
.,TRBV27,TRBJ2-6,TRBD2,TGTGCCAGCAGTTCGGGACTAGCGGGAGGGGTTGGGGCCAACGTCCTGACTTTC,CASSSGLAGGVGANVLTF
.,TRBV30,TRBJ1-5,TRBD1,TGTGCCTGGAGTGTCCCGGGACAGAATCAGCCCCAGCATTTT,CAWSVPGQNQPQHF
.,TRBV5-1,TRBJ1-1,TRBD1,TGCGCCAGCAGCCCAAGACAGGGCACTGAAGCTTTCTTT,CASSPRQGTEAFF
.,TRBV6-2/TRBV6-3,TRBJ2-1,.,TGTGCCAGCAGCGCCGAGCGGGCCCACAATGAGCAGTTCTTC,CASSAERAHNEQFF